This T cell receptor beta chain derives from a study of shared clonotypes between healthy human individuals. Study information: Used for every donor were three CD4 naive, three CD4 memory, two CD8 naive and one CD8 memory plate.

CDR3 size: 14 residues. The germline CDR1 and CDR2 sequences are MDHEN and SYDVKM. V lost 4 bases and J 0 bases, leaving 7 bases between the germline ends. Each subset's genomic DNA was split evenly across several immunoSEQ plates. Sequencing used immunoSEQ multiplex PCR; TCRdb keeps in-frame clones, though not all of them. The sample lists some 2.1 million clones; 90% to 95% were seen once. This sequence joins TRBV28 and TRBJ1-3; D perhaps matches TRBD1 (5 bases). Sequencing was done on a sample of naive CD4+ T cells sorted from blood. Sample subset: CD45RA+ positively selected. The receptor was derived from a man between 18 and 35 years old in good health. The CDR3 protein is CASSSTASGNTIYF. The CDR3 DNA sequence: TGTGCCAGCAGTTCGACAGCCTCTGGAAACACCATATATTTT.